The 23 T cell receptor beta chains below were found in one sample sequenced in a study of T cell responses to AZD1222 COVID-19 vaccine. Assay: immunoSEQ multiplex PCR; the TCRdb copy retains only in-frame clones and omits some. The sample lists roughly 150,000 clones, roughly 92% seen once, with over 1.3% in the top ten. Sequences were derived from peripheral blood, sampled on day 0 of AZD1222 vaccination. The receptors were gathered from an adult in good health.

CDR3 protein: CASSAWEALVSDEQFF. The CDR3 DNA reads as TGCGCCAGCAGCGCTTGGGAGGCTTTGGTTTCTGATGAGCAGTTCTTC. The chain joins TRBV5-1 to TRBJ2-1, with a weak D call TRBD2 (6 bases). V dropped 4 bases and J dropped 8 bases, with 22 bases sitting between them. The CDR3 sequence is 16 residues long. Germline V gives CDR1 SGHRS, CDR2 YFSETQ. Based on the CDR3 plus reference TRBV5-1 and TRBJ2-1, the full variable domain is KAGVTQTPRYLIKTRGQQVTLSCSPISGHRSVSWYQQTPGQGLQFLFEYFSETQRNKGNFPGRFSGRQFSNSRSEMNVSTLELGDSALYLCASSAWEALVSDEQFFGPGTRLTVL.

The chain employs TRBV12-3 or TRBV12-4 and TRBJ2-3, with D possibly being TRBD1 (6 bases). Trimming took 5 bases from V and 5 from J, leaving 8 bases between them. The CDR3 runs to 12 residues. The CDR3 loop reads CASSPTGDTQYF. In DNA form, the CDR3 reads TGTGCCAGCAGTCCGACAGGAGATACGCAGTATTTT.

J is TRBJ2-7 and V is TRBV4-2; D is possibly TRBD1 (5 bases). This CDR3 has 15 residues. CDR1 LGHNA and CDR2 YNFKEQ come from the germline V gene. The V end lost 1 base, the J end lost 5 bases, and 15 bases lay between the germline ends. As DNA, the CDR3 is TGTGCCAGCAGCCAAGCCCGCAGGCCCAGGGACGAGCAGTACTTC. This encodes CASSQARRPRDEQYF.

The gene calls are TRBV5-6 and TRBJ1-5; TRBD1 aligns across 12 bases. Germline CDR1 reads SGHDT; CDR2 reads YYEEEE. V was clipped by 3 bases and J by 6 bases; unmatched bases: 4. The CDR3 has 15 amino acids. The CDR3 sequence is CASSSGQGAGQPQHF. For the CDR3, the DNA is TGTGCCAGCAGCTCGGGACAGGGGGCAGGTCAGCCCCAGCATTTT.

This clone counts as medium-sized (0.01 to 0.1%). This specimen includes other DNA sequences encoding the same CDR3. The chain links TRBV6-4 to TRBJ2-2; D remains unclear. CDR1 MRHNA and CDR2 SNTAGT come from the germline V gene. The CDR3 covers 13 residues. The V gene lost 0 bases and the J gene lost 3 bases, with 2 bases spanning the gap. CDR3 DNA sequence: TGTGCCAGCAGTGACTCGGACACCGGGGAGCTGTTTTTT. It is translated as CASSDSDTGELFF.

This clone was observed once. The rearrangement links TRBV6-6 to TRBJ1-2; D call uncertain. V dropped 8 bases and J dropped 2 bases, with 15 bases sitting between them. This CDR3 contains 14 residues. Germline loops: CDR1 MNHNY, CDR2 SVGAGI (reference sequence). Here the CDR3 reads CASAGGVWNYGYTF. The CDR3 DNA is TGTGCCAGCGCAGGCGGGGTGTGGAACTATGGCTACACCTTC.

The V and J genes are TRBV5-5 and TRBJ2-7; 8 bases map to TRBD2. Unmatched junction bases numbered 2, after V lost 1 base and J lost 2 bases. Per the germline V gene, CDR1 is SGHKS and CDR2 is YYEKEE (reference sequence). This CDR3 is 14 amino acids long. CDR3 sequence reads: CASSLMGLAYEQYF. The CDR3 bases are TGTGCCAGCAGCTTGATGGGACTAGCCTACGAGCAGTACTTC. Using reference TRBV5-5 and TRBJ2-7 for the parts outside the CDR3, the full variable domain is DAGVTQSPTHLIKTRGQQVTLRCSPISGHKSVSWYQQVLGQGPQFIFQYYEKEERGRGNFPDRFSARQFPNYSSELNVNALLLGDSALYLCASSLMGLAYEQYFGPGTRLTVT.

V usage is TRBV12-5 and J usage is TRBJ2-2; no firm D call. V lost 6 bases and J 6 bases, leaving 11 bases between the germline ends. The CDR3 contains 13 residues. Germline V gene data show CDR1 as LGHNT and CDR2 as FRNRAP. CDR3 in amino acids: CASGQPGAGELFF. The CDR3 nucleotides read TGTGCTAGTGGCCAGCCAGGCGCCGGGGAGCTGTTTTTT.

Only one count was recorded for this clone. The chain carries TRBV7-2 and TRBJ1-2; possible D gene TRBD1, 6 bases. This CDR3 has 14 amino acids. V was trimmed by 5 bases and J by 4 bases, leaving 14 bases between them. Germline CDR1 SGHTA, CDR2 FQGNSA. The DNA for the CDR3 is TGTGCCAGCAGCCACGCCGACAGGCTCTATGGCTACACCTTC. Residues: CASSHADRLYGYTF.

The CDR3, as DNA: TGTGCCAGCAGTTTGTGGCCCTACGAGCAGTACTTC. Translation: CASSLWPYEQYF. The chain links TRBV6-2 or TRBV6-3 to TRBJ2-7, with D uncertain. The ends were cut back, 4 bases at V and 2 bases at J, with 6 bases in the middle. This CDR3 comprises 12 residues. Germline values: CDR1 MNHEY, CDR2 SVGEGT.

The chain links TRBV6-6 to TRBJ1-5, with a weak D call TRBD1 (5 bases). This CDR3 region has 15 residues. The germline V gene has CDR1 MNHNY and CDR2 SVGAGI (reference sequence). The V gene lost 4 bases and the J gene lost 2 bases, with 12 bases spanning the gap. The CDR3 DNA is TGTGCCAGCAGTTCCCCCCGGGGGGGCAATCAGCCCCAGCATTTT. This encodes CASSSPRGGNQPQHF.

This sequence joins TRBV19 and TRBJ2-1, with a weak D call TRBD1 (6 bases). Trimming removed 10 bases from V and 0 bases from J, with 16 bases in between. Germline-derived CDR1 and CDR2 are LNHDA and SQIVND (reference sequence). The CDR3 is made up of 15 amino acids. CDR3 nucleotides: TGTGCCACCGGGATTCAGGGGAGCTCCTACAATGAGCAGTTCTTC. Its protein is CATGIQGSSYNEQFF. The full variable domain, its missing parts supplied by reference TRBV19 and TRBJ2-1, is DGGITQSPKYLFRKEGQNVTLSCEQNLNHDAMYWYRQDPGQGLRLIYYSQIVNDFQKGDIAEGYSVSREKKESFPLTVTSAQKNPTAFYLCATGIQGSSYNEQFFGPGTRLTVL.

The chain uses TRBV11-2 and TRBJ1-3, with 10 positions matching TRBD1. Germline V gene data show CDR1 as SGHAT and CDR2 as FQNNGV. The CDR3 consists of 14 residues. J lost 11 bases, V lost 0 bases, and 4 bases had no gene match. The CDR3 here is CASSLEDRGVPIYF. The CDR3 nucleotides are TGTGCCAGCAGCTTAGAGGACAGGGGGGTTCCCATATATTTT. The full variable domain, in which reference TRBV11-2 and TRBJ1-3 provide the parts outside the CDR3, is EAGVAQSPRYKIIEKRQSVAFWCNPISGHATLYWYQQILGQGPKLLIQFQNNGVVDDSQLPKDRFSAERLKGVDSTLKIQPAKLEDSAVYLCASSLEDRGVPIYFGEGSWLTVV.

This clone was recorded only once. The chain combines TRBV7-2 with TRBJ1-5; D unresolved. Deletions cut 5 bases from V and 0 bases from J, with 8 bases between. CDR1 and CDR2 (germline): SGHTA, FQGNSA. The CDR3 contains 14 residues. In DNA form, the CDR3 reads TGTGCCAGCAGCCCCTGGGATAGCAATCAGCCCCAGCATTTT. Protein product: CASSPWDSNQPQHF. The entire variable domain, with the rest obtained from reference TRBV7-2 and TRBJ1-5, is as follows: GAGVSQSPSNKVTEKGKDVELRCDPISGHTALYWYRQSLGQGLEFLIYFQGNSAPDKSGLPSDRFSAERTGGSVSTLTIQRTQQEDSAVYLCASSPWDSNQPQHFGDGTRLSIL.

The chain uses TRBV12-3 or TRBV12-4 and TRBJ1-1; 9 bases are shared with TRBD1. The V gene end was trimmed by 2 bases and the J gene end by 6 bases; junction bases not matched to a gene: 1. This CDR3 has 13 amino acids. CDR3 nucleotides: TGTGCCAGCAGTTTATACAGGGGGCCTGAAGCTTTCTTT. It translates to CASSLYRGPEAFF.

This clone was seen just once. This chain joins TRBV6-2 or TRBV6-3 and TRBJ1-2; weak D call: TRBD1 (5 bases). Trimming took off 2 bases at V and 8 bases at J, with 12 bases between the two ends. This CDR3 spans 13 amino acids. Germline lookup yields CDR1 MNHEY and CDR2 SVGEGT. CDR3 sequence reads: CASSYGGDRGYTF. The CDR3 region has the DNA TGTGCCAGCAGTTACGGAGGGGATCGAGGCTACACCTTC.

The chain links TRBV5-5 to TRBJ1-1; TRBD1 aligns across 7 bases. The germline V gene has CDR1 SGHKS and CDR2 YYEKEE (reference sequence). Trimming at V came to 4 bases and at J to 2 bases, leaving 5 bases not matched to a gene. This CDR3 contains 14 residues. As DNA, the CDR3 is TGTGCCAGCAGCCCTAGGACAGGTAACACTGAAGCTTTCTTT. Amino acid sequence: CASSPRTGNTEAFF.

The genes are TRBV18 and TRBJ1-4; TRBD1 aligns across 9 bases. This CDR3 contains 15 residues. Per germline, CDR1 KGHSH and CDR2 LQKENI. The V gene end was trimmed by 0 bases and the J gene end by 8 bases; junction bases not matched to a gene: 4. CDR3 amino acids: CASSPPTGGREKLFF. DNA of the CDR3: TGTGCCAGCTCACCACCGACAGGGGGTAGAGAAAAACTGTTTTTT.

This chain joins TRBV6-5 and TRBJ1-2; possible D gene TRBD1, 5 bases. Trimming took off 8 bases at V and 2 bases at J, with 12 bases between the two ends. The CDR3 covers 13 residues. CDR1 is MNHEY and CDR2 is SVGAGI in the germline V gene. CDR3 sequence: CASRGRRNYGYTF. The CDR3 bases are TGTGCCAGCCGGGGCAGGCGAAACTATGGCTACACCTTC.

This clone was observed a few times. The V gene is TRBV7-6, the J gene TRBJ2-7; D gene ambiguous. V gave up 1 base and J gave up 2 bases, with 12 bases separating them. The germline V gene encodes CDR1 SGHVS and CDR2 FNYEAQ. This CDR3 contains 15 residues. The CDR3 is CASSLENGRAYEQYF. The CDR3 nucleotides read TGTGCCAGCAGCTTAGAGAACGGCAGAGCCTACGAGCAGTACTTC.

CDR3 sequence (DNA): TGTGCCAGCATTCGACAGGGAGAGGGCCATGAGCAGTTCTTC. Its translation is CASIRQGEGHEQFF. The chain joins TRBV2 to TRBJ2-1; 7 bases map to TRBD1. J was trimmed by 8 bases and V by 7 bases; bases with no gene match: 11. Germline V gene data show CDR1 as SNHLY and CDR2 as FYNNEI. This CDR3 is built from 14 residues.

J is TRBJ1-2 and V is TRBV25-1, with 7 bases aligning to TRBD1. The V gene's germline CDR1 is MGHDK and CDR2 SYGVNS. This CDR3 has 16 residues. Losses at the gene ends were 3 bases for V and 0 bases for J; bases not matched to a gene: 7. The CDR3 DNA sequence: TGTGCCAGCAGTGATCCTCCAGGGACAGCTAACTATGGCTACACCTTC. This codes for CASSDPPGTANYGYTF.

CDR3 loop: CAISPGQTEAFF. For the CDR3, the DNA is TGTGCCATCAGTCCGGGACAGACTGAAGCTTTCTTT. V is TRBV10-3 and J is TRBJ1-1, with 7 bases matching TRBD1. With 5 bases clipped from V and 5 bases from J, the junction kept 2 bases outside the gene matches. The CDR3 totals 12 residues. Germline V gives CDR1 ENHRY, CDR2 SYGVKD.